The present entry profiles one T cell receptor (beta chain) with its context. Antigen unknown. The entry originates in a study of siplizumab effects on memory and regulatory T cells. Findings and caveats of the study: Naive T cell populations appeared to exhibit greater diversity than memory cells and appeared to be major alloresponse contributors. Many proliferating CD4+ or CD8+ clones remained unclassified. Roughly 75-96% of them could not be assigned either a naive or a memory phenotype. Researchers could map only a minor fraction of alloreactive clones to unstimulated subsets. The study did not confirm that proliferating Tregs from siplizumab cultures were suppressive.

Assay used: immunoSEQ multiplex PCR; TCRdb lists only in-frame clones, some missing. The sample shows some 100,000 clones, 94% of them seen only once. The germline V gene has CDR1 PRHDT and CDR2 FYEKMQ (reference sequence). V lost 5 bases to trimming and J lost 5 bases, with 9 bases between them. CDR3 size: 12 residues. The sequence was collected from a human donor in good health. J is TRBJ2-5 and V is TRBV13; unclear D gene. The sequencing sample was made of Tregs sorted from blood. This CDR3 is CASSRPRETQYF. In DNA, the CDR3 is TGTGCCAGCAGCCGGCCCAGGGAGACCCAGTACTTC.